The 11 T cell receptor beta chains given below trace back to one sample, sequenced in a study of T cell clonotyping in hematopoietic cell transplantation (dated by TCRdb to about 2021). The time point label of this sample denotes: 100 days after allo-HCT. Libraries were prepared through the immunoSEQ multiplex PCR assay. TCRdb stores this immuneACCESS table with in-frame sequences only. Part of the clones is absent; in the studies checked, under half of the shortfall reflects unresolved V genes, and no reason is known for the rest. The sample table contains about 4,600 clones; only one count was recorded for 60% to 80% of them. The ten most abundant clones make up around 26% of the sample. Here the sequenced sample was peripheral blood mononuclear cells, taken 100 days after allogeneic stem cell transplant. The receptors were gathered from a female patient aged 50-59 years who had an allogeneic stem cell transplant from an unrelated donor, so the T cells may come from the graft donor. Some clones in this sample may be carry-over from other donors' samples.

In nucleotides, the CDR3 is TGTGCCAGCAGCGTAGCGGCTAGCGGGGGGGGCACAGATACGCAGTATTTT. Translating gives CASSVAASGGGTDTQYF. V is TRBV9 and J is TRBJ2-3, with 12 bases identical to TRBD2. The germline V gene has CDR1 SGDLS and CDR2 YYNGEE. V trimming: 0 bases; J trimming: 1 base; junction bases outside the gene matches: 3. This CDR3 spans 17 amino acids.

This clone is medium-sized in the sample. The rearrangement joins TRBV7-3 to TRBJ1-2; D unresolved. V lost 0 bases and J 4 bases, leaving 12 bases between the germline ends. The germline CDR1 and CDR2 sequences are SGHTA and FQGTGA. The CDR3 totals 15 residues. CDR3 residues: CASSLTNSGLYGYTF. The CDR3 DNA sequence: TGTGCCAGCAGCTTAACCAACAGCGGACTCTATGGCTACACCTTC.

The V and J genes are TRBV10-3 and TRBJ2-5; D remains ambiguous. CDR3 size: 11 residues. V was cut by 2 bases and J by 4 bases, with 2 bases left in between. CDR1 and CDR2 (germline): ENHRY, SYGVKD. CDR3 in DNA: TGTGCCATCAGTGAGGGAGAGACCCAGTACTTC. It translates to CAISEGETQYF.

The rearrangement joins TRBV15 to TRBJ1-2; TRBD1 matches at 10 bases. The CDR3 totals 16 residues. Germline V CDR1 and CDR2: LNHNV, YYDKDF (reference sequence). V lost 4 bases and J lost 5; bases outside the gene matches: 10. CDR3 in DNA: TGTGCCACCAGCAACCTGGGTAGGACAGGGGGGTATGGCTACACCTTC. Residues: CATSNLGRTGGYGYTF.

The rearrangement links TRBV6-5 to TRBJ1-1; no reliable D call. The CDR3 is 13 residues long. Trimming took 4 bases from V and 0 from J, leaving 6 bases between them. Per germline, CDR1 MNHEY and CDR2 SVGAGI. DNA of the CDR3: TGTGCCAGCAGTTCCCTCGTGAACACTGAAGCTTTCTTT. Translation gives CASSSLVNTEAFF.

This clone is medium-sized by share. This chain uses TRBV5-1 with TRBJ2-6, with no clear D. Trimming took off 4 bases at V and 6 bases at J, with 17 bases between the two ends. The CDR3 runs to 16 residues. Per germline, CDR1 SGHRS and CDR2 YFSETQ. CDR3 DNA: TGCGCCAGCAGCCGCGGACCCCCAGATCTGGCCAACGTCCTGACTTTC. This encodes CASSRGPPDLANVLTF.

The DNA of the CDR3 is TGTGCCAGTACGGACAGGGACTCACCCCTCCACTTT. This encodes CASTDRDSPLHF. This chain connects TRBV19 to TRBJ1-6, with 8 bases lining up with TRBD1. The V and J ends lost 7 bases and 10 bases, in that order; junction bases with no gene match: 3. The CDR3 is 12 amino acids. Germline V gene lookup returns CDR1 LNHDA and CDR2 SQIVND (reference sequence).

In DNA, the CDR3 is TGCAGCGTTGGGAGCAGGGACCATAATGAAAAACTGTTTTTT. Protein sequence: CSVGSRDHNEKLFF. The chain carries TRBV29-1 and TRBJ1-4; D is possibly TRBD1 (5 bases). With 4 bases removed from V and 4 bases from J, the gap between germline ends came to 13 bases. Germline-derived CDR1 and CDR2 are SQVTM and ANQGSEA. This CDR3 region has 14 residues.

There are a few counts of this clone. The chain is built from TRBV29-1 and TRBJ2-2; tentatively, D is TRBD1 (7 bases). V lost 0 bases to trimming and J lost 6 bases, with 11 bases between them. Germline V CDR1 and CDR2: SQVTM, ANQGSEA. The CDR3 is made up of 14 amino acids. CDR3 coding DNA: TGCAGCGTTGAAGATTCCAGGGGGGCCGGGGAGCTGTTTTTT. Translation gives CSVEDSRGAGELFF.

The chain recombines TRBV27 with TRBJ1-1; 7 bases are shared with TRBD1. The V gene's germline CDR1 is MNHEY and CDR2 SMNVEV (reference sequence). V lost 6 bases to trimming and J lost 5 bases; unmatched junction nucleotides: 6. This CDR3 is 13 amino acids long. The CDR3 nucleotides read TGTGCCAGCAGGGTAGGGGGCAAGACTGAAGCTTTCTTT. Its translation is CASRVGGKTEAFF.

This clone has a handful of counts. The rearrangement uses TRBV10-2 and TRBJ1-2; D remains unclear. CDR3 length: 14 amino acids. Trimming stripped 2 bases from V and 6 bases from J, with 13 bases between. Germline assignment: CDR1 WSHSY and CDR2 SAAADI. The CDR3 DNA is TGCGCCAGCAGTGAGCGGGCTAGGCAAGATGGCTACACCTTC. Protein sequence: CASSERARQDGYTF.